Below are 23 T cell receptor beta chains sequenced from a single sample in a study of blood T cell repertoires in COVID-19. The protocol was immunoSEQ multiplex PCR, while the TCRdb copy is restricted to in-frame clones and leaves out a portion. The repertoire holds some 20,000 clones, with 86% as singletons. Sequencing was done on a sample of peripheral blood. These receptors came from a human donor in a cohort sampled during active COVID-19.

V usage is TRBV27 and J usage is TRBJ2-5; TRBD2 agrees at 13 bases. V dropped 5 bases and J dropped 3; count of bases not matched to a gene: 9. The CDR3 length is 17 residues. Germline CDR1 and CDR2: MNHEY and SMNVEV (reference sequence). In nucleotides, the CDR3 is TGTGCCAGCAGTCCCAAACTAGCGGGAGGGGGGGAAGAGACCCAGTACTTC. Translating gives CASSPKLAGGGEETQYF.

The CDR3 nucleotides read TGTGCCAGCAGCCCCGGGACAGCAAGCTCCTACGAGCAGTACTTC. As protein: CASSPGTASSYEQYF. The V and J genes are TRBV11-2 and TRBJ2-7; 7 bases are shared with TRBD1. The CDR3 runs to 15 residues. Germline V gene data show CDR1 as SGHAT and CDR2 as FQNNGV. Trimming at V came to 5 bases and at J to 0 bases, leaving 7 bases not matched to a gene.

The chain employs TRBV5-4 and TRBJ2-2; TRBD2 matches 9 bases. Germline CDR1 SGHNT, CDR2 YYREEE (reference sequence). Germline trimming cut 5 bases from V and 4 bases from J; bases unmatched to any gene: 6. CDR3 length: 15 amino acids. DNA of the CDR3: TGTGCCAGCAGAATAGCGGGAGAGTTCACCGGGGAGCTGTTTTTT. Protein product: CASRIAGEFTGELFF.

The chain employs TRBV10-1 and TRBJ1-5; TRBD1 might be the D (6 bases). Germline-derived CDR1 and CDR2 are WNHNN and SYGVQD (reference sequence). The CDR3 runs to 17 residues. Trimming cost V 3 bases and J 2 bases, with 17 bases left between them. CDR3 sequence (DNA): TGCGCCAGCAGTGACCCCGCTCAGGGGTTCGGCAATCAGCCCCAGCATTTT. Protein sequence: CASSDPAQGFGNQPQHF.

The chain links TRBV9 to TRBJ2-7; D ambiguous. CDR3 length: 14 residues. Trimming took off 3 bases at V and 0 bases at J, with 10 bases between the two ends. The V gene's germline CDR1 is SGDLS and CDR2 YYNGEE. Here the CDR3 reads CASSARLNSYEQYF. The CDR3 DNA follows: TGTGCCAGCAGCGCGAGACTGAACTCCTACGAGCAGTACTTC.

There are a few counts of this clone. This chain links TRBV27 with TRBJ1-6; D may be TRBD1 (6 bases). The CDR3 has 17 amino acids. V was clipped by 2 bases and J by 1 base, with 12 bases between them. Germline CDR1 is MNHEY and CDR2 is SMNVEV (reference sequence). This CDR3 is CASSLGIQGSYNSPLHF. In DNA form, the CDR3 reads TGTGCCAGCAGTTTAGGGATACAGGGTTCCTATAATTCACCCCTCCACTTT.

The chain links TRBV7-6 to TRBJ2-7; 9 bases line up with TRBD1. The junction had 6 bases not matched to a gene; V was cut back by 1 base and J by 2 bases. The CDR3 runs 16 residues. Germline-derived CDR1 and CDR2 are SGHVS and FNYEAQ. The CDR3 coding sequence is TGTGCCAGCAGCTTAGGGGTTGGGACAGGGCCCTACGAGCAGTACTTC. Translating gives CASSLGVGTGPYEQYF.

The chain uses TRBV7-9 and TRBJ1-1; weak D call: TRBD1 (5 bases). The CDR3 has 12 amino acids. Germline values: CDR1 SEHNR, CDR2 FQNEAQ (reference sequence). The V gene lost 6 bases and the J gene lost 3 bases, with 8 bases spanning the gap. CDR3 bases: TGTGCCAGCAGGCGGGGGTACACTGAAGCTTTCTTT. Its translation: CASRRGYTEAFF.

This chain joins TRBV12-5 and TRBJ2-1; 8 nucleotides line up with TRBD1. The CDR3 sequence is 14 residues long. V lost 7 bases and J lost 12; bases outside the gene matches: 14. CDR1 is LGHNT and CDR2 is FRNRAP in the germline V gene. CDR3 loop: CASAPGQGSQGQFF. In nucleotides, the CDR3 is TGTGCTAGTGCCCCAGGACAGGGATCCCAGGGGCAGTTCTTC.

The chain recombines TRBV9 with TRBJ1-6; D not resolved. CDR1 SGDLS and CDR2 YYNGEE come from the germline V gene. V dropped 4 bases and J dropped 5 bases, with 13 bases sitting between them. The CDR3 is 15 residues long. This CDR3 is CASSPEGSNNSPLHF. The DNA of the CDR3 is TGTGCCAGCAGCCCCGAGGGCAGTAATAATTCACCCCTCCACTTT.

The chain couples TRBV2 to TRBJ2-2; possible D gene TRBD1, 6 bases. V was pared by 6 bases and J by 6 bases, with 14 bases between. Germline CDR1 reads SNHLY; CDR2 reads FYNNEI. CDR3 length: 14 amino acids. CDR3 protein: CASSAQGQSGELFF. The DNA of the CDR3 is TGTGCCAGCAGCGCTCAGGGACAATCCGGGGAGCTGTTTTTT.

A few counts support this clone. This chain uses TRBV5-4 with TRBJ1-6; 7 positions match TRBD1. Trimming at V came to 3 bases and at J to 1 base, leaving 4 bases not matched to a gene. Germline CDR1 is SGHNT and CDR2 is YYREEE (reference sequence). This CDR3 comprises 16 residues. As DNA, the CDR3 is TGTGCCAGCAGCTCAATGACAGGGTCCTATAATTCACCCCTCCACTTT. Its translation is CASSSMTGSYNSPLHF.

V gene TRBV30 combines with J gene TRBJ1-2, with TRBD1 matching 9 bases. Germline assignment: CDR1 GTSNPN and CDR2 SVGIG (reference sequence). CDR3 length: 12 amino acids. V shed 6 bases, J shed 8 bases, and the junction held 7 bases outside the gene matches. CDR3 amino acids: CACKQGAFGYTF. The CDR3 DNA is TGTGCCTGCAAACAGGGGGCGTTCGGCTACACCTTC.

The chain joins TRBV2 to TRBJ2-7; 11 bases agree with TRBD1. Germline V lookup: CDR1 SNHLY, CDR2 FYNNEI. The CDR3 runs 14 residues. V was pared by 7 bases and J by 3 bases, with 5 bases of the junction left unmatched. Written as DNA, the CDR3 is TGTGCCAGCACGGGACAGGGGGGTTTCTACGAGCAGTACTTC. Translating it yields CASTGQGGFYEQYF.

This rearrangement joins TRBV7-9 to TRBJ2-1; the match to TRBD1 covers 7 bases. CDR1 SEHNR and CDR2 FQNEAQ come from the germline V gene (reference sequence). This CDR3 is 17 amino acids long. Unmatched junction bases numbered 12, after V lost 2 bases and J lost 5 bases. CDR3 region: CASSLWGAGTADNEQFF. The CDR3 nucleotides read TGTGCCAGCAGCTTATGGGGCGCCGGGACAGCCGACAATGAGCAGTTCTTC.

This sequence joins TRBV20-1 and TRBJ2-5, with D possibly matching TRBD2 (6 bases). The V gene lost 3 bases and the J gene lost 1 base, with 15 bases spanning the gap. This CDR3 is 15 amino acids long. Germline CDR1 is DFQATT and CDR2 is SNEGSKA (reference sequence). CDR3 amino acids: CSASPQPGLQETQYF. The CDR3 DNA sequence: TGCAGTGCTAGTCCCCAACCGGGACTCCAAGAGACCCAGTACTTC.

The table lists this clone with a count of one. The chain has TRBV29-1 and TRBJ2-1; TRBD2 aligns across 7 bases. Germline V lookup: CDR1 SQVTM, CDR2 ANQGSEA. Trimming cost V 1 base and J 9 bases; bases outside gene matches: 6. There are 13 residues in the CDR3. The CDR3 sequence is CSVEGLAGGEQFF. CDR3 DNA: TGCAGCGTTGAAGGATTAGCGGGTGGTGAGCAGTTCTTC.

This rearrangement joins TRBV6-2 or TRBV6-3 to TRBJ1-1; D unresolved. The CDR3 has 15 amino acids. Per germline, CDR1 MNHEY and CDR2 SVGEGT. V lost 6 bases and J 7 bases, leaving 21 bases between the germline ends. CDR3 loop: CASSLTPASVGEAFF. The CDR3 DNA follows: TGTGCCAGCAGCTTGACTCCCGCATCAGTCGGTGAAGCTTTCTTT.

This chain uses TRBV29-1 with TRBJ2-5; weak D call: TRBD2 (7 bases). CDR3 length: 14 amino acids. V was pared by 4 bases and J by 4 bases, with 16 bases between. CDR1 and CDR2 from the germline V gene are SQVTM and ANQGSEA. In nucleotides, the CDR3 is TGCAGCGTTGTACTCGGGGGGCTTAGAGAGACCCAGTACTTC. This translates into CSVVLGGLRETQYF.

CDR3 DNA: TGTGCCAGCAGCTTAGGGACATTGAACACTGAAGCTTTCTTT. Its translation: CASSLGTLNTEAFF. This chain connects TRBV7-8 to TRBJ1-1; the D gene is possibly TRBD1 (5 bases). V shed 1 base and J shed 0 bases, with 6 bases lying between them. Germline V CDR1 and CDR2: SGHVS, FQNEAQ. The CDR3 has 14 residues.

The V gene is TRBV6-1, the J gene TRBJ2-1, with 9 bases aligning to TRBD2. This CDR3 spans 16 amino acids. V lost 2 bases and J lost 7; bases outside the gene matches: 9. From germline, CDR1 is MNHNS and CDR2 SASEGT. The CDR3 region is CASSELGSGSRNEQFF. As DNA, the CDR3 is TGTGCCAGCAGTGAATTAGGTAGCGGGAGTCGAAATGAGCAGTTCTTC.

The rearrangement uses TRBV5-4 and TRBJ1-1; 7 nucleotides match TRBD1. The V gene's germline CDR1 is SGHNT and CDR2 YYREEE (reference sequence). Unmatched junction bases numbered 6, after V lost 3 bases and J lost 1 base. This CDR3 contains 15 residues. This chain's CDR3 is CASSSPTGTNTEAFF. CDR3 coding DNA: TGTGCCAGCAGCTCTCCGACAGGGACGAACACTGAAGCTTTCTTT.

This chain links TRBV27 with TRBJ1-2, with 8 bases aligning to TRBD1. CDR3 length: 15 residues. Germline CDR1 MNHEY, CDR2 SMNVEV (reference sequence). Trimming removed 5 bases from V and 6 bases from J; junction bases left unmatched: 11. The CDR3 is CASSPRQGSPNGYTF. CDR3 bases: TGTGCCAGCAGTCCCCGACAGGGGTCCCCGAATGGCTACACCTTC.